This T cell receptor beta chain comes out of a study of shared clonotypes between healthy human individuals. General study findings and limits: Only blood underwent sampling, and tissue repertoires likely differ. Represented diversity (both genetic and exposure-history) was limited by the small number of donors.

Each sorted subset replicate got 200 ng genomic DNA, 30,000 or so genomes. Sequencing was performed with immunoSEQ multiplex PCR; in TCRdb, only in-frame clones are kept and a portion is missing. This table holds hundreds of thousands of clones, about 91% found once. This clone was counted between two and nine times. Antigen: not known. Germline V gives CDR1 KGHSH, CDR2 LQKENI. This CDR3 is 13 amino acids long. Trimming pared 3 bases from V and 7 bases from J, leaving 9 bases between. Naive CD8 cells lacked CD45RO and underwent positive selection for CCR7, leaving out terminally differentiated effector memory CD45RA+ cells. Adult donors, all healthy and HIV-negative, had no recent acute infections or vaccinations.

The receptor was derived from a young man in good health. The sequencing sample was made of naive CD8+ T cells sorted from blood. This chain links TRBV18 with TRBJ2-2; D not certain. This CDR3 reads CASSPTMHGELFF. The CDR3 DNA is TGTGCCAGCTCACCGACGATGCACGGGGAGCTGTTTTTT.